A single sample gave rise to the 23 T cell receptor beta chains below, sequenced in a study of PD-1 blockade in mismatch repair-deficient tumors. Measured with immunoSEQ multiplex PCR; TCRdb has only the in-frame clones, and not every one. The table records 14,000 or so clones, more than 85% of them present only once. Their specific antigens are unknown. Described time point: approximately 9-day in vitro stimulation with candidate neoantigen peptide 6. The specimen was cells cultured in vitro, collected from a patient treated with pembrolizumab. These TCRs come from an adult with mismatch repair-deficient cancer.

This sequence joins TRBV29-1 and TRBJ2-3; 9 bases are shared with TRBD2. After removal of 4 bases from V and 2 bases from J, the junction contained 7 bases not matched to a gene. Germline V gene sequence: CDR1 SQVTM, CDR2 ANQGSEA. The CDR3 totals 15 residues. The CDR3 region is CSVAPLAGDTDTQYF. CDR3 coding DNA: TGCAGCGTTGCCCCCTTAGCGGGGGACACAGATACGCAGTATTTT.

This clone was detected only a few times. V is TRBV6-4 and J is TRBJ2-6; unclear D gene. The CDR3 is 14 amino acids. Germline V gene lookup returns CDR1 MRHNA and CDR2 SNTAGT. V was trimmed by 2 bases and J by 0 bases, leaving 2 bases between them. CDR3 DNA sequence: TGTGCCAGCAGTGACAACTCTGGGGCCAACGTCCTGACTTTC. Amino acid sequence: CASSDNSGANVLTF.

CDR3 nucleotide sequence: TGTGCCAGCAGTTTGAGAGGGGCTAGCGGGACAAATGAGCAGTTCTTC. Residues: CASSLRGASGTNEQFF. The J gene is TRBJ2-1, the V gene TRBV7-9; 9 nucleotides agree with TRBD2. The V gene end was trimmed by 6 bases and the J gene end by 7 bases; junction bases not matched to a gene: 13. The CDR3 is made up of 16 amino acids. Germline loops: CDR1 SEHNR, CDR2 FQNEAQ (reference sequence).

V and J are TRBV7-2 and TRBJ2-3; 7 bases are a match to TRBD2. V shed 0 bases and J 0 bases; nucleotides not matched to a gene: 3. Looked up from germline, CDR1 is SGHTA and CDR2 is FQGNSA. The CDR3 is made up of 16 amino acids. For the CDR3, the DNA is TGTGCCAGCAGCTTAGCATCAGCGGGGAGCACAGATACGCAGTATTTT. Protein sequence: CASSLASAGSTDTQYF.

J is TRBJ2-7 and V is TRBV12-5; D is unclear. The CDR3 consists of 14 residues. V was pared by 0 bases and J by 3 bases, with 9 bases between. From germline, CDR1 is LGHNT and CDR2 FRNRAP. Written as DNA, the CDR3 is TGTGCTAGTGGTTTGGTACCCGGAATCTACGAGCAGTACTTC. Its protein is CASGLVPGIYEQYF.

This clone was observed a single time. The chain uses TRBV28 and TRBJ1-2; the D gene is possibly TRBD1 (5 bases). Germline CDR1 is MDHEN and CDR2 is SYDVKM. Trimming took off 4 bases at V and 0 bases at J, with 18 bases between the two ends. The CDR3 runs to 17 residues. This chain's CDR3 is CASSSTANNPPNYGYTF. The CDR3 nucleotides are TGTGCCAGCAGTTCGACAGCGAATAACCCCCCTAACTATGGCTACACCTTC.

V and J are TRBV6-5 and TRBJ1-2; D perhaps matches TRBD1 (5 bases). Germline lookup yields CDR1 MNHEY and CDR2 SVGAGI. V gave up 1 base and J gave up 7 bases, with 16 bases separating them. The CDR3 extends over 15 amino acids. DNA of the CDR3: TGTGCCAGCAGTTACTTGGGGGGGGAGGGCGGTGGCTACACCTTC. Encoded protein: CASSYLGGEGGGYTF.

The rearrangement joins TRBV19 to TRBJ1-1, with 11 bases that match TRBD1. The trim removed 8 bases at V and 5 bases at J, leaving 7 bases unmatched. The V gene's germline CDR1 is LNHDA and CDR2 SQIVND (reference sequence). This CDR3 is 14 amino acids long. The CDR3 sequence: CASARTGGLTEAFF. DNA of the CDR3: TGTGCCAGTGCCAGGACAGGGGGCTTGACTGAAGCTTTCTTT.

This clone was detected a few times. The chain is built from TRBV21-1 and TRBJ2-1; the D call of TRBD1 is as the table states it, not checked on the DNA. TRBV21-1 corresponds to a pseudogene. The CDR3 runs to 14 residues. The CDR3 DNA is TGTGCCAGCTGGGCTCCAAGCTCCTACAATGAGCAGTTCTTC. Translated: CASWAPSSYNEQFF.

This clone turned up a few times. The chain employs TRBV7-8 and TRBJ1-1; D unresolved. The germline V and J ends were trimmed by 5 bases and 0 bases, with 13 bases remaining between them. The germline gives CDR1 SGHVS, CDR2 FQNEAQ. This CDR3 contains 15 residues. The CDR3 here is CASSLSRLVNTEAFF. In nucleotides, the CDR3 is TGTGCCAGCAGCCTCAGTCGACTGGTGAACACTGAAGCTTTCTTT.

The chain joins TRBV19 to TRBJ2-7; perhaps TRBD2 as D (6 bases). Germline loops: CDR1 LNHDA, CDR2 SQIVND (reference sequence). Trimming took off 3 bases at V and 3 bases at J, with 6 bases between the two ends. This CDR3 contains 12 residues. DNA of the CDR3: TGTGCCAGTAGTATCGGGGGCTACGAGCAGTACTTC. Encoded protein: CASSIGGYEQYF.

The rearrangement joins TRBV5-1 to TRBJ1-2, with D possibly TRBD1 on 5 matching bases. This CDR3 is built from 14 residues. Germline loops: CDR1 SGHRS, CDR2 YFSETQ. V was clipped by 2 bases and J by 3 bases, with 11 bases between them. CDR3 coding DNA: TGCGCCAGCAGCTTAGACGGGGGGGACTATGGCTACACCTTC. Translated, it gives CASSLDGGDYGYTF.

V is TRBV7-8 and J is TRBJ2-1, with a tentative D call TRBD2 (5 bases). From germline, CDR1 is SGHVS and CDR2 FQNEAQ. Trimming shortened V by 4 bases and J by 2 bases, and 9 bases separated the two germline ends. The CDR3 length is 14 residues. The CDR3 sequence: CASSSDWTYNEQFF. CDR3 DNA: TGTGCCAGCAGCTCGGACTGGACCTACAATGAGCAGTTCTTC.

The chain uses TRBV5-4 and TRBJ2-5; 10 bases agree with TRBD1. This CDR3 region has 16 residues. V lost 4 bases to trimming and J lost 5 bases; unmatched junction nucleotides: 11. Per the germline V gene, CDR1 is SGHNT and CDR2 is YYREEE (reference sequence). The CDR3 spells CASSLPGTGVKETQYF. DNA for the CDR3: TGTGCCAGCAGCCTACCCGGGACAGGGGTGAAGGAGACCCAGTACTTC.

The V call is TRBV28, the J call TRBJ2-2, with TRBD2 identical over 7 bases. The CDR3 runs 15 residues. J was trimmed by 4 bases and V by 5 bases; bases with no gene match: 7. Germline CDR1 is MDHEN and CDR2 is SYDVKM. DNA of the CDR3: TGTGCCAGCAGTCCCCCCACGGGGGGCACCGGGGAGCTGTTTTTT. This translates into CASSPPTGGTGELFF.

The chain couples TRBV5-1 to TRBJ2-3; no firm D call. Germline CDR1 is SGHRS and CDR2 is YFSETQ. The CDR3 sequence is 14 residues long. The V end was cut by 0 bases, the J end by 3 bases, with 8 bases between. CDR3 amino acids: CASSLDARTDTQYF. The DNA for the CDR3 is TGCGCCAGCAGCTTGGACGCAAGGACAGATACGCAGTATTTT. Full variable domain (rest looked up from reference TRBV5-1 and TRBJ2-3): KAGVTQTPRYLIKTRGQQVTLSCSPISGHRSVSWYQQTPGQGLQFLFEYFSETQRNKGNFPGRFSGRQFSNSRSEMNVSTLELGDSALYLCASSLDARTDTQYFGPGTRLTVL.

This rearrangement joins TRBV27 to TRBJ1-5; perhaps TRBD1 as D (6 bases). V lost 5 bases to trimming and J lost 4 bases, with 30 bases between them. CDR1 is MNHEY, CDR2 SMNVEV, per germline (reference sequence). This CDR3 is 20 amino acids long. CDR3: CASSPQKTPGGRLYNQPQHF. The DNA for the CDR3 is TGTGCCAGCAGTCCACAAAAAACTCCGGGGGGCCGGCTTTATAATCAGCCCCAGCATTTT.

This clone has only a few counts. The chain combines TRBV13 with TRBJ1-5; 8 bases are shared with TRBD1. V trimming: 4 bases; J trimming: 0 bases; junction bases outside the gene matches: 2. The CDR3 contains 15 residues. Germline CDR1 reads PRHDT; CDR2 reads FYEKMQ (reference sequence). The CDR3 reads CASSSTGDSNQPQHF. DNA of the CDR3: TGTGCCAGCAGCTCGACAGGGGATAGCAATCAGCCCCAGCATTTT.

The genes are TRBV2 and TRBJ2-5; TRBD2 aligns across 10 bases. Germline V lookup: CDR1 SNHLY, CDR2 FYNNEI. The CDR3 runs to 15 residues. V lost 4 bases, J lost 1 base, and 3 bases stayed unmatched. CDR3 residues: CASSGRTSGQETQYF. DNA of the CDR3: TGTGCCAGCAGTGGTAGGACTAGCGGCCAAGAGACCCAGTACTTC.

The CDR3 region has the DNA TGTGCCAGCAGCTCTACGGGACAGGGGGCGGCCTACAATGAGCAGTTCTTC. It specifies CASSSTGQGAAYNEQFF. The chain combines TRBV11-3 with TRBJ2-1; 12 nucleotides line up with TRBD1. The germline gives CDR1 SGHNT, CDR2 YENEEA. The CDR3 spans 17 residues. V shed 4 bases and J 2 bases; nucleotides not matched to a gene: 6.

The chain employs TRBV28 and TRBJ2-7; D is unclear. Germline V lookup: CDR1 MDHEN, CDR2 SYDVKM. CDR3 length equals 14 residues. Deletions cut 4 bases from V and 7 bases from J, with 17 bases between. CDR3 nucleotides: TGTGCCAGCAGTTCACCCCACACTACAGAAGAGCAGTACTTC. Its protein is CASSSPHTTEEQYF.

The rearrangement links TRBV15 to TRBJ2-7; TRBD1 agrees at 9 bases. V was clipped by 2 bases and J by 5 bases; unmatched bases: 7. This CDR3 contains 15 residues. Looked up from germline, CDR1 is LNHNV and CDR2 is YYDKDF (reference sequence). The CDR3 here is CATSRPGQGIHEQYF. In DNA form, the CDR3 reads TGTGCCACCAGCAGACCGGGACAGGGAATCCACGAGCAGTACTTC.

V and J are TRBV5-1 and TRBJ1-2, with 9 bases lining up with TRBD1. V was clipped by 5 bases and J by 6 bases; unmatched bases: 5. The CDR3 spans 13 residues. Germline V gene lookup returns CDR1 SGHRS and CDR2 YFSETQ. The CDR3 coding sequence is TGCGCCAGCAGGAGGGACAGGGAGGATGGCTACACCTTC. It translates to CASRRDREDGYTF. Together with reference TRBV5-1 and TRBJ1-2, the CDR3 gives the full variable domain: KAGVTQTPRYLIKTRGQQVTLSCSPISGHRSVSWYQQTPGQGLQFLFEYFSETQRNKGNFPGRFSGRQFSNSRSEMNVSTLELGDSALYLCASRRDREDGYTFGSGTRLTVV.